Listed below are T cell receptor beta chains from one sample, sequenced in a study of Graves' ophthalmopathy and Graves' hyperthyroidism. TCRdb reprocessed the multiplex PCR reads with MiXCR, giving one entry per CDR3 protein. The data show almost 750,000 distinct CDR3 sequences, about 44% seen once. Sample: peripheral blood. The receptors come from an adult man with Graves' ophthalmopathy. The CDR3 runs from the conserved cysteine through the conserved F or W. D genes are given only for firm matches.

TRBJ2-7 NA TRBV24-1 CATSAQPGQEQYF
TRBJ2-5 TRBD2 TRBV7-2 CASSFEAGVRGETQYF
TRBJ1-1 TRBD1 TRBV20-1 CSAFTGVTAYEAFF
TRBJ2-7 NA TRBV10-3 CAIGTIEQYF
TRBJ2-2 NA TRBV2 CASSLAQGELFF
TRBJ1-5 NA TRBV19 CAWSAPGETQPQHF
TRBJ1-2 TRBD1 TRBV7-9 CASSADTGTVDGYTF
TRBJ1-6 NA TRBV11-2 CASSLGDRGSPLHF
TRBJ1-5 NA TRBV2 CASSRGPNQPQHF
TRBJ1-6 NA TRBV25-1 CASSDRTRHSPLHF
TRBJ2-2 NA TRBV7-8 CASSLADSGSVGELFF
TRBJ2-7 NA TRBV29-1 CSVLTSPYEQYF
TRBJ1-5 NA TRBV20-1 CSASGTVGGQPQHF
TRBJ2-5 NA TRBV7-3 CASSPSGYVQETQYF
TRBJ2-7 TRBD1 TRBV2 CAILDRNSYEQYF
TRBJ2-7 NA TRBV29-1 CSDEDKGRPYEQYF
TRBJ2-2 TRBD1 TRBV29-1 CSVGQGANTGELFF
TRBJ2-2 NA TRBV7-6 CASSLAQTNTGELFF
TRBJ2-7 TRBD1 TRBV7-9 CASTPRDRRYEQYF
TRBJ2-2 NA TRBV25-1 CASSLEGKDTGELFF
TRBJ1-1 NA TRBV7-2 CASSQGWGEAFF
TRBJ1-4 NA TRBV29-1 CSVEGGLFF
TRBJ1-5 TRBD1 TRBV24-1 CASSGTGGNSNQPQHF
TRBJ1-5 TRBD1 TRBV7-2 CASSLGAGGGQPQHF
TRBJ1-1 TRBD1 TRBV29-1 CSVDGTGVNTEAFF